The 21 T cell receptor beta chains below all came from one sample that was sequenced in a study of T cells in Graves' hyperthyroidism and ophthalmopathy. Amplification of TCR beta CDR3 regions was performed using RNA transcripts as template. Initially, a first-round RT-PCR of the TCR CDR3 employed the HTBI primer set. TCRdb reanalysed the multiplex PCR reads using MiXCR and keeps one entry per CDR3 protein. The table lists approximately 300,000 distinct CDR3 sequences, 17% of them singletons. What was sequenced was blood. These receptor sequences come from a woman aged 60-70 years with Graves' ophthalmopathy.

There are many counts of this clonotype. The chain has TRBV7-8 and TRBJ2-7; D is uncertain. The V end lost 1 base, the J end lost 2 bases, and 6 bases lay between the germline ends. CDR1 SGHVS and CDR2 FQNEAQ come from the germline V gene. This CDR3 spans 13 amino acids. CDR3 residues: CASSLVSTYEQYF. CDR3 DNA sequence: TGTGCCAGCAGCTTAGTCTCTACCTACGAGCAGTACTTC.

The table lists this clonotype with a few counts. CDR3 sequence reads: CSASPGLKETQYF. The CDR3 DNA follows: TGCAGTGCTAGCCCTGGACTAAAAGAGACCCAGTACTTC. This chain connects TRBV20-1 to TRBJ2-5, with TRBD2 as a possible D gene (6 bases). Deletions cut 3 bases from V and 3 bases from J, with 11 bases between. The CDR3 loop spans 13 amino acids. Per germline, CDR1 DFQATT and CDR2 SNEGSKA (reference sequence).

This clonotype has at least ten counts. This chain connects TRBV11-2 to TRBJ2-3; D gene ambiguous. Trimming took off 2 bases at V and 0 bases at J, with 9 bases between the two ends. There are 15 residues in the CDR3. Per the germline V gene, CDR1 is SGHAT and CDR2 is FQNNGV. CDR3: CASSLPQTSTDTQYF. The CDR3 nucleotides are TGTGCCAGCAGCTTACCCCAGACAAGCACAGATACGCAGTATTTT.

Ten or more counts support this clonotype. The rearrangement uses TRBV28 and TRBJ2-7; 7 bases are a match to TRBD1. V dropped 2 bases and J dropped 3; count of bases not matched to a gene: 7. The CDR3 runs to 15 residues. Looked up from germline, CDR1 is MDHEN and CDR2 is SYDVKM. As DNA, the CDR3 is TGTGCCAGCAGTTTAGGGGGTGCAGGGGGCTACGAGCAGTACTTC. It specifies CASSLGGAGGYEQYF.

The table lists this clonotype with many counts. The chain joins TRBV3-1 to TRBJ2-2, with TRBD1 identical over 7 bases. Unmatched junction bases numbered 6, after V lost 5 bases and J lost 3 bases. Germline lookup yields CDR1 LGHDT and CDR2 YNNKEL (reference sequence). CDR3 size: 15 residues. The CDR3 protein is CASSLQGLDTGELFF. The CDR3 nucleotides are TGTGCCAGCAGCTTACAGGGGTTAGACACCGGGGAGCTGTTTTTT.

This clonotype was counted ten times or more. The rearrangement joins TRBV20-1 to TRBJ1-1; D is possibly TRBD1 (5 bases). CDR1 is DFQATT, CDR2 SNEGSKA, per germline (reference sequence). Trimming shortened V by 3 bases and J by 4 bases, and 12 bases separated the two germline ends. The CDR3 covers 13 residues. In DNA form, the CDR3 reads TGCAGTGCTAGGAGGGACGGGGGCACTGAAGCTTTCTTT. It encodes CSARRDGGTEAFF.

This clonotype was observed many times. This chain links TRBV3-1 with TRBJ1-2; D is possibly TRBD1 (5 bases). The germline V gene has CDR1 LGHDT and CDR2 YNNKEL (reference sequence). The germline V and J ends were trimmed by 2 bases and 7 bases, with 17 bases remaining between them. The CDR3 consists of 15 residues. CDR3 bases: TGTGCCAGCAGCCAACTTGGAGTGGACATGGTTGGCTACACCTTC. Translating it yields CASSQLGVDMVGYTF.

The chain recombines TRBV5-1 with TRBJ2-7; TRBD2 agrees at 8 bases. V was clipped by 4 bases and J by 3 bases; unmatched bases: 6. This CDR3 contains 14 residues. CDR1 SGHRS and CDR2 YFSETQ come from the germline V gene. The CDR3 spells CASSEPGGDYEQYF. CDR3 in DNA: TGCGCCAGCAGCGAGCCGGGGGGGGACTACGAGCAGTACTTC.

The CDR3, as DNA: TGCGCCAGCAGCCGAAGACTAGCGGGGGGGCAGCGTGAGCAGTTCTTC. Protein sequence: CASSRRLAGGQREQFF. The V gene is TRBV4-1, the J gene TRBJ2-1; 14 nucleotides agree with TRBD2. This CDR3 is built from 16 residues. V shed 4 bases and J 9 bases; nucleotides not matched to a gene: 8. Per the germline V gene, CDR1 is MGHRA and CDR2 is YSYEKL.

Notes on this clonotype: One junction end does not reproduce the germline sequence, and a read error may be involved. V usage is TRBV18 and J usage is TRBJ2-7; no firm D call. The CDR3 contains 14 residues. Per the germline V gene, CDR1 is KGHSH and CDR2 is LQKENI. This CDR3 is CVSSPGLVTGEQYF. In DNA form, the CDR3 reads TGTGTCAGCTCACCCGGTCTAGTTACGGGTGAGCAGTACTTC.

The sample holds a few counts of this clonotype. This chain joins TRBV3-1 and TRBJ1-5; D may be TRBD1 (5 bases). V was trimmed by 1 base and J by 4 bases, leaving 14 bases between them. This CDR3 has 16 amino acids. Germline assignment: CDR1 LGHDT and CDR2 YNNKEL (reference sequence). CDR3 in DNA: TGTGCCAGCAGCCAAGGAATAGGGGTAGGTAATCAGCCCCAGCATTTT. This translates into CASSQGIGVGNQPQHF.

This clonotype showed up many times. The chain combines TRBV20-1 with TRBJ1-5, with D perhaps matching TRBD1 (6 bases). Between the trimmed V and J ends, which lost 5 bases and 1 base, there was a span of 15 bases. Germline V CDR1 and CDR2: DFQATT, SNEGSKA (reference sequence). This CDR3 comprises 15 residues. The CDR3 region has the DNA TGCAGTGCTGGGAACAGGGACTCGAGCAATCAGCCCCAGCATTTT. Translating gives CSAGNRDSSNQPQHF.

This clonotype was detected a few times. The chain uses TRBV9 and TRBJ2-1; D unclear. Germline loops: CDR1 SGDLS, CDR2 YYNGEE. V was shortened by 7 bases and J by 3 bases, with 14 bases between the two germline ends. The CDR3 runs 14 residues. The CDR3 coding sequence is TGTGCCAGCTCCTCCGGGTCCAACTACAATGAGCAGTTCTTC. This encodes CASSSGSNYNEQFF.

This clonotype was recorded many times. This chain uses TRBV7-9 with TRBJ2-7; a possible D gene is TRBD1 (5 bases). Trimming pared 2 bases from V and 5 bases from J, leaving 16 bases between. Germline CDR1 and CDR2: SEHNR and FQNEAQ (reference sequence). The CDR3 extends over 15 amino acids. The CDR3 region has the DNA TGTGCCAGCAGCTTAAAGACAGACCCCCCCAACGAGCAGTACTTC. Its translation: CASSLKTDPPNEQYF.

This clonotype has a count of ten or more. The chain combines TRBV6-1 with TRBJ2-5, with a tentative D call TRBD2 (6 bases). The length of the CDR3 is 13 residues. The germline V gene encodes CDR1 MNHNS and CDR2 SASEGT. V was cut by 6 bases and J by 5 bases, with 13 bases left in between. CDR3 sequence: CASSWGLGETQYF. The DNA for the CDR3 is TGTGCCAGCAGCTGGGGACTGGGGGAGACCCAGTACTTC.

In its sample, this clonotype was seen many times. The gene calls are TRBV12-3 or TRBV12-4 and TRBJ1-2; D gene unclear. This CDR3 spans 15 amino acids. The V and J ends lost 4 bases and 1 base respectively, with 13 bases between them. CDR3 sequence: CASSSRSTVNYGYTF. CDR3 sequence (DNA): TGTGCCAGCAGTTCCCGGTCAACTGTTAACTATGGCTACACCTTC.

The chain uses TRBV4-1 and TRBJ1-2, with D perhaps matching TRBD1 (5 bases). Germline V lookup: CDR1 MGHRA, CDR2 YSYEKL. The length of the CDR3 is 14 residues. With 1 base removed from V and 1 base from J, the gap between germline ends came to 7 bases. The DNA for the CDR3 is TGCGCCAGCAGCCAAGCGGGACTTAACTATGGCTACACCTTC. Translation gives CASSQAGLNYGYTF.

The chain links TRBV20-1 to TRBJ2-7, with no clear D. Germline V lookup: CDR1 DFQATT, CDR2 SNEGSKA (reference sequence). This CDR3 contains 11 residues. Trimming left V 8 bases short and J 3 bases short, with 11 bases between. Written as DNA, the CDR3 is TGCAGTAGTACAGAGATCTACGAGCAGTACTTC. Residues: CSSTEIYEQYF.

This clonotype was recorded many times. The V call is TRBV20-1, the J call TRBJ1-2; TRBD1 matches 8 bases. Per germline, CDR1 DFQATT and CDR2 SNEGSKA (reference sequence). The CDR3 is 13 amino acids. V was pared by 5 bases and J by 4 bases, with 6 bases of the junction left unmatched. CDR3 sequence (DNA): TGCAGTGCTTACGACAGGGGCAGCTATGGCTACACCTTC. Translation gives CSAYDRGSYGYTF.

In this sample, this clonotype turned up many times. The V and J genes are TRBV19 and TRBJ1-5, with D possibly matching TRBD1 (6 bases). Germline CDR1 LNHDA, CDR2 SQIVND (reference sequence). The V end was cut by 3 bases, the J end by 0 bases, with 12 bases between. This CDR3 is 16 amino acids long. This chain's CDR3 is CASSIGRGSSNQPQHF. CDR3 DNA: TGTGCCAGTAGTATCGGCAGGGGTAGTAGCAATCAGCCCCAGCATTTT.

This chain links TRBV5-1 with TRBJ1-4; possibly TRBD1 for D (5 bases). This CDR3 has 14 amino acids. Germline V gives CDR1 SGHRS, CDR2 YFSETQ. Trimming cost V 0 bases and J 7 bases, with 10 bases left between them. The CDR3: CASSLEGSGEKLFF. CDR3 coding DNA: TGCGCCAGCAGCTTGGAGGGGTCGGGTGAAAAACTGTTTTTT.